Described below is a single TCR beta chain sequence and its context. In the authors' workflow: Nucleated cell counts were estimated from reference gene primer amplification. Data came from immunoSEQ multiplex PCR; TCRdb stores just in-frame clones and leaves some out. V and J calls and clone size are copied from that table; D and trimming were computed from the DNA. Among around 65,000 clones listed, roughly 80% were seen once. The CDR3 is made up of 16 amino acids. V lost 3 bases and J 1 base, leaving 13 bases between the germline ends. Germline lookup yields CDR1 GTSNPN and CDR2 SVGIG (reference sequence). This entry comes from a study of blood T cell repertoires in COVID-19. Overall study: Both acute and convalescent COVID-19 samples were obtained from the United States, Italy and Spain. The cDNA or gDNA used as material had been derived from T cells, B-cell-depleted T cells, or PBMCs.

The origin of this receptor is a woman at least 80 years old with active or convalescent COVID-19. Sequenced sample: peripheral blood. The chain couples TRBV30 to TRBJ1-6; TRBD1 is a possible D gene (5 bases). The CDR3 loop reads CAWSPPDRSYNSPLHF. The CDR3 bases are TGTGCCTGGAGCCCTCCCGACAGATCCTATAATTCACCCCTCCACTTT.